The rows below give T cell receptor beta chains drawn from one sample of a study of OX40 agonist ivuxolimab in advanced cancers. TCRdb keeps only in-frame clones here, not all; method: immunoSEQ multiplex PCR. Among around 94,000 clones listed, 92% were seen once. Sequencing was performed on CD4+ or CD8+ T cells sorted from blood, taken in a trial of the OX40 agonist ivuxolimab. These receptors were obtained from an adult with an advanced solid tumor such as melanoma, head and neck, liver or kidney cancer. The CDR3 runs from the conserved cysteine through the conserved F or W. Fields, in order: CDR3 protein, V gene.

CASSGGTGAGYTF | TRBV2
CASSFLTANSYEQYF | TRBV13
CASSHAGVREKLFF | TRBV4-1
CASSPRTAYEQYF | TRBV7-9
CASRAGEPTEAFF | TRBV6-5
CASSPRTGTEAFF | TRBV27
CASSLSLGGLGYGYTF | TRBV7-2
CASSVAASGYNEQFF | TRBV9
CASSHGDEDNYGYTF | TRBV14
CASSLGHPGGEQYF | TRBV27
CASSESTSLTGRKKVAGELFF | TRBV6-1
CASSGITDTQYF | TRBV7-3
CARTGEDNEKLFF | TRBV2
CASSYSDSEAFF | TRBV6-6
CASSGKTGMGKETQYF | TRBV5-8
CASSEQGYDEAFF | TRBV18
CASSLQGSYEQYF | TRBV19
CASSLGGTGETQYF | TRBV11-2
CASSSISAEAFF | TRBV28
CASSQPPCSRDSNQPRHF | TRBV23-1
CASSLGQGHTDTQYF | TRBV27
CASSFTTGYEQYF | TRBV9
CASSLRLSNQPQHF | TRBV28
CSVAGRGNTEAFF | TRBV29-1
CASSFRGGGTEAFF | TRBV5-1
CASSLGGGSEKLFF | TRBV7-8
CASRLGAPNTEAFF | TRBV19
CASSLGDAYEQYF | TRBV7-2
CASSLGRVRAYNEQFF | TRBV7-8
CASSFQGPYDEQYF | TRBV6-5
CASSLLGDRRNQPQHF | TRBV18
CASSSGVGELFF | TRBV7-6
CASSLYEGDEQFF | TRBV27
CASSLVSHF | TRBV5-8
CASGWFPEAFF | TRBV19
CTSSHNGVEGGNTIYF | TRBV1
CASSSRAGRLETQYF | TRBV6-5
CASSQRGGAGTSYNEQFF | TRBV4-1
CASSKQDRQETQYF | TRBV5-4
CSVDIEGWGGTEAFF | TRBV29-1
CAGHTSSGNTIYF | TRBV30